This section outlines one T cell receptor beta chain sequence together with its context. What it binds is unknown. The CDR3 runs to 14 residues. Trimming left V 3 bases short and J 3 bases short, with 8 bases between. Per the germline V gene, CDR1 is WNHNN and CDR2 is SYGVQD (reference sequence). This entry belongs to a study of shared clonotypes between healthy human individuals. Study as a whole: There were three CD4 naive, three CD4 memory, two CD8 naive and one CD8 memory plates per donor. General observations from the study: Relative to their counterparts shared across all four donors, non-shared clonotypes exhibited diminished generation probabilities.

This table comes from immunoSEQ multiplex PCR, and its TCRdb copy is limited to in-frame clones, with some not included. The data hold about 1 million clones, with around 76% observed a single time. The rearrangement uses TRBV10-1 and TRBJ2-2; D not resolved. The sample taken for sequencing was memory CD4+ T cells sorted from blood. Subset: CD45RA-negative fraction. The receptor comes from a man younger than 35 in good health. CDR3: CASSDGSHTGELFF. In DNA, the CDR3 is TGCGCCAGCAGTGATGGCAGCCACACCGGGGAGCTGTTTTTT.